This T cell receptor (beta chain) was captured by sequencing in a study of blood T cell repertoires in COVID-19. The method was immunoSEQ multiplex PCR; TCRdb's version includes in-frame clones alone and lacks a portion of them. Among 150,000 to 200,000 clones listed, about nine tenths were seen once. The clonotype was recovered from a man aged 65-85 years with active or convalescent COVID-19. Specimen: peripheral blood.

In DNA form, the CDR3 reads TGTGCCGCCCTCGGACAGGGAGACACTGAAGCTTTCTTT. The encoded protein is CAALGQGDTEAFF. V and J are TRBV10-3 and TRBJ1-1; 8 bases align to TRBD1. Germline loops: CDR1 ENHRY, CDR2 SYGVKD. The junction had 8 bases not matched to a gene; V was cut back by 11 bases and J by 3 bases. The length of the CDR3 is 13 residues.